What follows describes a single T cell receptor (beta chain). Its antigen is still unknown. Compared with germline, one end of the junction differs, possibly owing to a read error. The table came from immunoSEQ multiplex PCR; TCRdb's copy has only in-frame clones and leaves some out. The sample consists of 55,000 to 75,000 clones, about 90% of them appearing once. This sample is drawn from a study of T cell responses to AZD1222 COVID-19 vaccine. The study, taken as a whole, reports: Spike-specific TCR breadth rose after two AZD1222 doses, and depth rose as well.

In germline, CDR1 is DFQATT, CDR2 SNEGSKA (reference sequence). The CDR3 length is 11 residues. This rearrangement joins TRBV20-1 to TRBJ2-1, with D unclear. This TCR was recovered from an adult in good health. Sequencing used peripheral blood, obtained on day 0 of AZD1222 vaccination. The CDR3 protein is CSAESFNEQFF. In DNA, the CDR3 is TGCAGTGCGGAGTCCTTCAATGAGCAGTTCTTC.